Shown below are 26 T cell receptor beta chains from a single sample sequenced in a study of OX40 agonist ivuxolimab in advanced cancers. The method was immunoSEQ multiplex PCR; TCRdb's version includes in-frame clones alone and lacks a portion of them. The table has roughly 67,000 clones, roughly 90% seen once. Sequencing was performed on CD4+ or CD8+ T cells sorted from blood, taken in a trial of the OX40 agonist ivuxolimab. Receptors originate from an adult with an advanced solid tumor such as melanoma, head and neck, liver or kidney cancer.

CDR3 coding DNA: TGTGCCAGCCGCTCGGGGACGCGGGAATATGGCTACACCTTC. Amino acids: CASRSGTREYGYTF. The chain recombines TRBV27 with TRBJ1-2; D might be TRBD1 (5 bases). This CDR3 contains 14 residues. Germline V gives CDR1 MNHEY, CDR2 SMNVEV (reference sequence). V lost 8 bases, J lost 5 bases, and 18 bases lay in between.

This clone was detected a few times. The V and J genes are TRBV15 and TRBJ1-2; D ambiguous. The CDR3 sequence is 11 residues long. V gave up 6 bases and J gave up 2 bases, with 4 bases separating them. The germline V gene encodes CDR1 LNHNV and CDR2 YYDKDF (reference sequence). The CDR3 sequence: CATSDNYGYTF. The DNA for the CDR3 is TGTGCCACCAGTGACAACTATGGCTACACCTTC.

On this clone itself: A read error may account for a junction end that differs from germline. CDR3 amino acids: CASSLAGSGELFF. The DNA for the CDR3 is TGTGCTAGCAGCTTAGCAGGGTCCGGGGAGCTGTTTTTT. The chain couples TRBV7-7 to TRBJ2-2; TRBD1 might be the D (5 bases). Germline CDR1 reads SSHAT; CDR2 reads FNYEAQ (reference sequence). The CDR3 spans 13 residues.

In this sample, this clone turned up a few times. The CDR3 sequence is CASSPRTGGQYF. The CDR3 DNA reads TGTGCCAGCAGCCCTCGGACAGGGGGGCAGTACTTC. V usage is TRBV5-6 and J usage is TRBJ2-7; TRBD1 matches 10 bases. Trimming took 4 bases from V and 9 from J; bases not matched to a gene: 4. Germline values: CDR1 SGHDT, CDR2 YYEEEE. This CDR3 region has 12 residues.

With regard to this clone: At one end, the junction sequence differs from germline, possibly due to a read error. This rearrangement joins TRBV7-7 to TRBJ2-2; D assignment may be TRBD1 or TRBD2 (5 bases each). Germline V lookup: CDR1 SSHAT, CDR2 FNYEAQ (reference sequence). The CDR3 runs 16 residues. The CDR3 DNA is TGTGCTAGCAGCCCCCAAATGGGACCGATGACCGGGGAGCTGTTTTTT. Translating gives CASSPQMGPMTGELFF.

The chain employs TRBV6-6 and TRBJ1-5; the match to TRBD1 covers 8 bases. The CDR3 totals 14 residues. V dropped 4 bases and J dropped 6; count of bases not matched to a gene: 5. The germline CDR1 and CDR2 sequences are MNHNY and SVGAGI (reference sequence). In DNA form, the CDR3 reads TGTGCCAGCAGTTTTGGACAGGGAGGTCAGCCCCAGCATTTT. This translates into CASSFGQGGQPQHF.

This clone was detected only a few times. The rearrangement links TRBV6-5 to TRBJ1-5; D unclear. Germline CDR1 MNHEY, CDR2 SVGAGI. Trimming cost V 0 bases and J 5 bases, with 11 bases left between them. CDR3 length equals 15 residues. CDR3 bases: TGTGCCAGCAGTTACTCGAGTGGGTCCCATCAGCCCCAGCATTTT. This codes for CASSYSSGSHQPQHF.

The chain has TRBV5-1 and TRBJ2-5; D uncertain. The length of the CDR3 is 15 residues. V lost 0 bases, J lost 1 base, and 10 bases lay in between. Germline lookup yields CDR1 SGHRS and CDR2 YFSETQ. CDR3 DNA sequence: TGCGCCAGCAGCTTGGCCAGTCACACCCAAGAGACCCAGTACTTC. This sequence encodes CASSLASHTQETQYF.

This sequence joins TRBV7-9 and TRBJ1-2, with D unclear. Germline assignment: CDR1 SEHNR and CDR2 FQNEAQ (reference sequence). This CDR3 is built from 13 residues. V shed 1 base and J shed 8 bases, with 11 bases lying between them. The CDR3 here is CASSLGQELGYTF. The DNA for the CDR3 is TGTGCCAGCAGCTTAGGGCAGGAGCTGGGCTACACCTTC.

The chain couples TRBV2 to TRBJ2-7, with TRBD2 identical over 14 bases. The CDR3 is 15 residues long. Germline CDR1 and CDR2: SNHLY and FYNNEI. V was pared by 5 bases and J by 3 bases, with 3 bases of the junction left unmatched. The CDR3 spells CASSIGTSGGYEQYF. The CDR3 DNA follows: TGTGCCAGCAGTATCGGGACTAGCGGGGGCTACGAGCAGTACTTC.

The count of this clone is one. The J gene is TRBJ2-5, the V gene TRBV7-9; D not resolved. The CDR3 totals 10 residues. CDR1 and CDR2 from the germline V gene are SEHNR and FQNEAQ (reference sequence). Between the trimmed V and J ends, which lost 5 bases and 5 bases, there was a span of 3 bases. The CDR3: CASSRETQYF. CDR3 in DNA: TGTGCCAGCAGCAGGGAGACCCAGTACTTC.

The chain combines TRBV7-8 with TRBJ1-6; the D is unclear. With 0 bases removed from V and 8 bases from J, the gap between germline ends came to 11 bases. CDR3 length: 15 amino acids. CDR1 SGHVS and CDR2 FQNEAQ come from the germline V gene. The CDR3 coding sequence is TGTGCCAGCAGCTTAGCGGTGGGTTCGGATTCACCCCTCCACTTT. This codes for CASSLAVGSDSPLHF.

This chain uses TRBV11-3 with TRBJ1-4, with a possible D match to TRBD1 (6 bases). This CDR3 comprises 13 residues. Trimming pared 4 bases from V and 8 bases from J, leaving 11 bases between. The germline CDR1 and CDR2 sequences are SGHNT and YENEEA. CDR3 region: CASSWRGREKLFF. CDR3 nucleotide sequence: TGTGCCAGCAGCTGGCGGGGGCGAGAAAAACTGTTTTTT.

The chain joins TRBV28 to TRBJ1-5, with a possible D match to TRBD1 (5 bases). Per germline, CDR1 MDHEN and CDR2 SYDVKM. The CDR3 has 12 amino acids. The germline V and J ends were trimmed by 6 bases and 11 bases, with 14 bases remaining between them. As DNA, the CDR3 is TGTGCCAGCAGCGGGGGTCGGGCTTCCCAGCATTTT. Its translation is CASSGGRASQHF.

The chain is built from TRBV7-6 and TRBJ2-3; the D gene is possibly TRBD2 (5 bases). Germline loops: CDR1 SGHVS, CDR2 FNYEAQ. Trimming took 7 bases from V and 2 from J, leaving 13 bases between them. CDR3 size: 14 residues. CDR3 bases: TGTGCCAGCAAAAAGGACGGACTCACAGATACGCAGTATTTT. Its protein is CASKKDGLTDTQYF.

This chain uses TRBV7-6 with TRBJ2-3, with D unresolved. In germline, CDR1 is SGHVS, CDR2 FNYEAQ. The CDR3 contains 13 residues. V gave up 5 bases and J gave up 0 bases, with 6 bases separating them. The CDR3 is CASSVTSTDTQYF. The DNA of the CDR3 is TGTGCCAGCAGCGTTACTAGCACAGATACGCAGTATTTT.

The V and J genes are TRBV21-1 and TRBJ1-5; the table gives TRBD1 as D, unverified against the DNA. TRBV21-1 is an annotated pseudogene. The CDR3 consists of 15 residues. CDR3 region: CASSSRQGCNQPQHF. The CDR3 DNA follows: TGTGCCAGCAGCTCAAGACAGGGGTGCAATCAGCCCCAGCATTTT.

The gene calls are TRBV6-6 and TRBJ1-1, with a tentative D call TRBD1 (6 bases). The CDR3 covers 15 residues. V lost 4 bases to trimming and J lost 2 bases, with 14 bases between them. The germline CDR1 and CDR2 sequences are MNHNY and SVGAGI (reference sequence). The CDR3 DNA follows: TGTGCCAGCAGTTCTTCAGGGGAAATTAACACTGAAGCTTTCTTT. This translates into CASSSSGEINTEAFF.

The chain uses TRBV2 and TRBJ2-7; possibly TRBD2 for D (6 bases). V lost 6 bases, J lost 2 bases, and 17 bases lay in between. Looked up from germline, CDR1 is SNHLY and CDR2 is FYNNEI. This CDR3 has 15 residues. As DNA, the CDR3 is TGTGCCAGCAGCGCCGCGGGACGGAGCACCTACGAGCAGTACTTC. It specifies CASSAAGRSTYEQYF.

The V and J genes are TRBV5-6 and TRBJ1-3; D uncertain. Germline CDR1 reads SGHDT; CDR2 reads YYEEEE. This CDR3 has 16 amino acids. Trimming removed 3 bases from V and 2 bases from J, with 15 bases in between. CDR3 in amino acids: CASSSFRELAGNTIYF. As DNA, the CDR3 is TGTGCCAGCAGCTCCTTTAGGGAGTTAGCTGGAAACACCATATATTTT.

This chain joins TRBV10-2 and TRBJ2-2; tentatively, D is TRBD1 (6 bases). The length of the CDR3 is 13 residues. The V end was cut by 6 bases, the J end by 6 bases, with 11 bases between. Per the germline V gene, CDR1 is WSHSY and CDR2 is SAAADI. CDR3 amino acids: CASSGSGAGELFF. CDR3 nucleotide sequence: TGCGCCAGCAGCGGATCAGGGGCCGGGGAGCTGTTTTTT.

The rearrangement uses TRBV6-6 and TRBJ1-3, with D possibly being TRBD1 (5 bases). Trimming cost V 8 bases and J 0 bases, with 11 bases left between them. The germline gives CDR1 MNHNY, CDR2 SVGAGI (reference sequence). This CDR3 comprises 14 residues. This chain's CDR3 is CASGGPLSGNTIYF. The CDR3 DNA follows: TGTGCCAGCGGGGGACCTCTCTCTGGAAACACCATATATTTT.

This clone was seen just once. V and J are TRBV6-5 and TRBJ1-4; TRBD1 aligns across 7 bases. The CDR3 sequence is 15 residues long. The V gene's germline CDR1 is MNHEY and CDR2 SVGAGI. V shed 0 bases, J shed 10 bases, and the junction held 8 bases outside the gene matches. DNA for the CDR3: TGTGCCAGCAGTTACTCTGGACAGGACCCCCGAAAACTGTTTTTT. Protein product: CASSYSGQDPRKLFF.

The chain employs TRBV27 and TRBJ1-6; 7 bases are a match to TRBD1. Unmatched junction bases numbered 3, after V lost 5 bases and J lost 5 bases. Germline values: CDR1 MNHEY, CDR2 SMNVEV (reference sequence). The CDR3 covers 14 residues. DNA of the CDR3: TGTGCCAGCAGTAGGGACAGAGATAATTCACCCCTCCACTTT. Its protein product is CASSRDRDNSPLHF.

The rearrangement joins TRBV18 to TRBJ1-5; D is uncertain. Per germline, CDR1 KGHSH and CDR2 LQKENI. Trimming removed 2 bases from V and 5 bases from J, with 4 bases in between. The CDR3 spans 12 residues. The CDR3 DNA sequence: TGTGCCAGCTCACCAAGAGATCAGCCCCAGCATTTT. This sequence encodes CASSPRDQPQHF.

V usage is TRBV10-3 and J usage is TRBJ2-1; 10 bases fit TRBD1. CDR3 length equals 16 residues. J lost 2 bases, V lost 3 bases, and 4 bases had no gene match. Germline V gene data show CDR1 as ENHRY and CDR2 as SYGVKD. DNA for the CDR3: TGTGCCATCAGTGAAGATGGGACAGGGGCCTACAATGAGCAGTTCTTC. Encoded protein: CAISEDGTGAYNEQFF.